This passage covers 28 T cell receptor beta chains from one sample sequenced in a study of early T cells in non-severe SARS-CoV-2 infection. TCRdb passed the 5' RACE reads through MiXCR, listing each CDR3 protein once. The sample consists of approximately 71,000 distinct CDR3 sequences, 12% of them appearing once. The sample consisted of whole blood. These TCRs come from an adult who was a healthcare worker with PCR-confirmed SARS-CoV-2 infection or an uninfected control (not recorded which).

This clonotype was counted ten times or more. The rearrangement uses TRBV30 and TRBJ2-1; TRBD2 agrees at 7 bases. V gave up 6 bases and J gave up 4 bases; unmatched junction bases: 6. This CDR3 region has 13 residues. Germline CDR1 GTSNPN, CDR2 SVGIG (reference sequence). The CDR3 bases are TGTGCCTGCCAGAGGGAGGGGTACAATGAGCAGTTCTTC. Translated: CACQREGYNEQFF.

This clonotype was detected only a few times. The J gene is TRBJ2-7, the V gene TRBV18; D assignment may be TRBD1 or TRBD2 (5 bases each). Trimming took off 4 bases at V and 2 bases at J, with 12 bases between the two ends. Germline V gives CDR1 KGHSH, CDR2 LQKENI. This CDR3 comprises 14 residues. The CDR3 protein is CASSQGTVTYEQYF. The CDR3 DNA sequence: TGTGCCAGCTCACAGGGGACGGTTACCTACGAGCAGTACTTC.

The chain links TRBV3-1 to TRBJ2-3; 9 nucleotides align to TRBD2. The CDR3 totals 15 residues. Germline V gene sequence: CDR1 LGHDT, CDR2 YNNKEL (reference sequence). V dropped 4 bases and J dropped 4; count of bases not matched to a gene: 6. Here the CDR3 DNA reads TGTGCCAGCAGCCCGCGGGGGGGCCTCTCAGATACGCAGTATTTT. Amino acids: CASSPRGGLSDTQYF.

The J gene is TRBJ1-1, the V gene TRBV6-1; weak D call: TRBD1 (5 bases). CDR3 length: 13 amino acids. CDR1 is MNHNS, CDR2 SASEGT, per germline. Trimming removed 5 bases at V and 1 base at J, with 8 bases between. Here the CDR3 DNA reads TGTGCCAGCAGTAGGGACGAGAACACTGAAGCTTTCTTT. Translating it yields CASSRDENTEAFF.

This chain connects TRBV6-5 to TRBJ1-1; D gene unclear. Trimming removed 6 bases at V and 0 bases at J, with 20 bases between. Per the germline V gene, CDR1 is MNHEY and CDR2 is SVGAGI. The CDR3 loop spans 17 amino acids. The CDR3 DNA is TGTGCCAGCAGCCCCGAAGTGGTCCCGAACATGAACACTGAAGCTTTCTTT. Translating it yields CASSPEVVPNMNTEAFF.

This clonotype was detected a few times. The chain recombines TRBV6-1 with TRBJ2-3; 7 bases line up with TRBD2. The CDR3 is made up of 15 amino acids. V was pared by 5 bases and J by 4 bases, with 9 bases of the junction left unmatched. The V gene's germline CDR1 is MNHNS and CDR2 SASEGT. Here the CDR3 reads CASSPRTSRSDTQYF. The DNA of the CDR3 is TGTGCCAGCAGTCCCCGGACTAGTAGGTCAGATACGCAGTATTTT.

This clonotype was observed a few times. The rearrangement uses TRBV6-5 and TRBJ2-2; D unclear. Trimming removed 4 bases from V and 1 base from J, with 10 bases in between. This CDR3 has 15 residues. The germline V gene encodes CDR1 MNHEY and CDR2 SVGAGI. The CDR3 DNA follows: TGTGCCAGCAGTTCCCGACTCCAGAACACCGGGGAGCTGTTTTTT. Its translation is CASSSRLQNTGELFF.

There are many counts of this clonotype. V usage is TRBV7-9 and J usage is TRBJ1-1; no clear D. Trimming left V 5 bases short and J 3 bases short, with 19 bases between. Germline CDR1 reads SEHNR; CDR2 reads FQNEAQ (reference sequence). The CDR3 covers 16 residues. CDR3 sequence: CASSKGIREGYTEAFF. The CDR3 region has the DNA TGTGCCAGCAGCAAAGGTATTAGGGAAGGATACACTGAAGCTTTCTTT.

This clonotype was recorded at least ten times. V gene TRBV2 combines with J gene TRBJ1-2; possibly TRBD1 for D (5 bases). Trimming took off 8 bases at V and 2 bases at J, with 9 bases between the two ends. From germline, CDR1 is SNHLY and CDR2 FYNNEI. This CDR3 is built from 12 residues. The CDR3 sequence: CASRRDNYGYTF. Written as DNA, the CDR3 is TGTGCCAGCCGCCGGGACAACTATGGCTACACCTTC.

This clonotype was seen more than once but under ten times. The chain has TRBV15 and TRBJ1-4; TRBD1 aligns across 9 bases. Trimming took 3 bases from V and 5 from J; bases not matched to a gene: 4. Germline V lookup: CDR1 LNHNV, CDR2 YYDKDF (reference sequence). The CDR3 covers 15 residues. The CDR3, as DNA: TGTGCCACCAGCAGGGGGACAGGGAACAATGAAAAACTGTTTTTT. Translated, it gives CATSRGTGNNEKLFF.

The J gene is TRBJ2-2, the V gene TRBV5-1; TRBD1 agrees at 9 bases. The CDR3 covers 17 residues. V lost 0 bases to trimming and J lost 6 bases; unmatched junction nucleotides: 9. In germline, CDR1 is SGHRS, CDR2 YFSETQ. The CDR3 DNA is TGCGCCAGCAGCTTGGAGGGACAGGGAAGAGGGTCCGGGGAGCTGTTTTTT. Translating it yields CASSLEGQGRGSGELFF.

The sample holds many counts of this clonotype. The CDR3 protein is CASSQGSNQPQHF. CDR3 sequence (DNA): TGTGCCAGCAGCCAAGGAAGCAATCAGCCCCAGCATTTT. This chain joins TRBV3-1 and TRBJ1-5; D is unclear. The germline V and J ends were trimmed by 1 base and 1 base, with 2 bases remaining between them. This CDR3 contains 13 residues. Germline V gene sequence: CDR1 LGHDT, CDR2 YNNKEL (reference sequence).

The V and J genes are TRBV19 and TRBJ2-1; TRBD1 agrees at 11 bases. The CDR3 totals 16 residues. Germline V gene data show CDR1 as LNHDA and CDR2 as SQIVND (reference sequence). Germline trimming cut 6 bases from V and 0 bases from J; bases unmatched to any gene: 4. The CDR3 coding sequence is TGTGCCAGTAGGGGGACAGGGGGAAGCTCCTACAATGAGCAGTTCTTC. Residues: CASRGTGGSSYNEQFF.

The sample holds many counts of this clonotype. The rearrangement links TRBV29-1 to TRBJ1-2; no clear D gene. The V gene lost 2 bases and the J gene lost 3 bases, with 16 bases spanning the gap. Germline assignment: CDR1 SQVTM and CDR2 ANQGSEA. The CDR3 runs to 15 residues. The CDR3 region is CSVEPWEGTDYGYTF. CDR3 bases: TGCAGCGTTGAACCCTGGGAGGGAACGGACTATGGCTACACCTTC.

This clonotype was recorded a few times. CDR3 in DNA: TGTGCCAGCAGCGTAGGGTTAGGTTCCACAGATACGCAGTATTTT. Translating gives CASSVGLGSTDTQYF. The chain recombines TRBV9 with TRBJ2-3; D remains ambiguous. The CDR3 has 15 residues. The ends were cut back, 0 bases at V and 2 bases at J, with 10 bases in the middle. CDR1 is SGDLS, CDR2 YYNGEE, per germline.

This clonotype has ten or more counts. The V gene is TRBV5-5, the J gene TRBJ2-3; possible D gene TRBD2, 6 bases. The germline gives CDR1 SGHKS, CDR2 YYEKEE (reference sequence). Deletions cut 1 base from V and 0 bases from J, with 12 bases between. CDR3 length: 16 residues. The CDR3 bases are TGTGCCAGCAGCTTGCAGGCGGGGTTAAGCACAGATACGCAGTATTTT. Amino acid sequence: CASSLQAGLSTDTQYF.

V is TRBV12-5 and J is TRBJ2-1, with D tentatively TRBD1 (6 bases). The ends were cut back, 6 bases at V and 3 bases at J, with 18 bases in the middle. Germline-derived CDR1 and CDR2 are LGHNT and FRNRAP. This CDR3 is built from 16 residues. In DNA form, the CDR3 reads TGTGCTAGTGGCGGCCCGGGACATTTTCTCTACAATGAGCAGTTCTTC. Its protein is CASGGPGHFLYNEQFF.

This clonotype was counted between two and nine times. The chain uses TRBV21-1 and TRBJ1-2. TRBV21-1 is given as a pseudogene. The CDR3 extends over 14 amino acids. CDR3 DNA: TGTGCCAGCAGCAATGGGCGGGAAAGCTATGGCTACACCTTC. As protein: CASSNGRESYGYTF.

This clonotype was detected a few times. J is TRBJ2-7 and V is TRBV4-1; the match to TRBD1 covers 9 bases. The junction had 12 bases not matched to a gene; V was cut back by 8 bases and J by 7 bases. The CDR3 runs to 14 residues. Germline V lookup: CDR1 MGHRA, CDR2 YSYEKL. The CDR3 loop is CASRPGQGFWEQYF. The CDR3 nucleotides read TGCGCCAGCCGACCGGGACAGGGTTTTTGGGAGCAGTACTTC.

At least ten counts were recorded for this clonotype. The chain employs TRBV7-8 and TRBJ1-1; no firm D call. V lost 2 bases to trimming and J lost 0 bases, with 10 bases between them. CDR3 length equals 15 residues. Looked up from germline, CDR1 is SGHVS and CDR2 is FQNEAQ. The CDR3 nucleotides read TGTGCCAGCAGCTTAACTTTGGCCTTGAACACTGAAGCTTTCTTT. Encoded protein: CASSLTLALNTEAFF.

The chain has TRBV6-6 and TRBJ1-5; TRBD1 is a possible D gene (6 bases). The V end lost 6 bases, the J end lost 9 bases, and 9 bases lay between the germline ends. The CDR3 is 11 amino acids. Germline V CDR1 and CDR2: MNHNY, SVGAGI (reference sequence). The CDR3 DNA sequence: TGTGCCAGCAGCCAGGGGACGCCCCAGCATTTT. Amino acids: CASSQGTPQHF.

This clonotype is labeled medium-sized. V usage is TRBV7-9 and J usage is TRBJ2-2; TRBD2 might be the D (5 bases). The germline CDR1 and CDR2 sequences are SEHNR and FQNEAQ (reference sequence). This CDR3 is built from 15 residues. With 8 bases removed from V and 0 bases from J, the gap between germline ends came to 13 bases. In DNA form, the CDR3 reads TGTGCCAGCTACCGAGGGAATACGAACACCGGGGAGCTGTTTTTT. This translates into CASYRGNTNTGELFF.

The chain joins TRBV27 to TRBJ1-1; D possibly corresponds to TRBD1 (6 bases). The CDR3 consists of 11 residues. The V gene's germline CDR1 is MNHEY and CDR2 SMNVEV (reference sequence). The V and J ends lost 5 bases and 10 bases respectively, with 11 bases between them. The CDR3, as DNA: TGTGCCAGCAGTGGTACAGGGAGAGCTTTCTTT. Its translation is CASSGTGRAFF.

The table lists this clonotype with a few counts. The rearrangement uses TRBV2 and TRBJ2-3, with TRBD2 identical over 7 bases. CDR1 and CDR2 (germline): SNHLY, FYNNEI. V gave up 4 bases and J gave up 0 bases; unmatched junction bases: 7. This CDR3 is 16 amino acids long. The CDR3 loop is CASSVRSRGSTDTQYF. Written as DNA, the CDR3 is TGTGCCAGCAGTGTTCGGTCGCGGGGGAGCACAGATACGCAGTATTTT.

This clonotype was detected only a few times. The CDR3 bases are TGTGCCAGCAGTGTGACTGAAGCTTTCTTT. Residues: CASSVTEAFF. The chain recombines TRBV6-1 with TRBJ1-1, with D uncertain. In germline, CDR1 is MNHNS, CDR2 SASEGT. The CDR3 is made up of 10 amino acids. V lost 4 bases and J lost 5, with 2 bases in between.

The V and J genes are TRBV6-2 or TRBV6-3 and TRBJ1-1; D gene ambiguous. Trimming removed 8 bases from V and 3 bases from J, with 10 bases in between. The CDR3 is made up of 12 amino acids. The germline V gene has CDR1 MNHEY and CDR2 SVGEGT. In DNA form, the CDR3 reads TGTGCCAGCGCAGGCGACTACACTGAAGCTTTCTTT. Its protein is CASAGDYTEAFF.

This clonotype came up a few times. The chain combines TRBV7-6 with TRBJ1-1; no definite D call. Germline V lookup: CDR1 SGHVS, CDR2 FNYEAQ. The CDR3 totals 13 residues. V lost 5 bases, J lost 0 bases, and 7 bases lay in between. The CDR3 is CASSAGMNTEAFF. The CDR3 DNA reads TGTGCCAGCAGCGCGGGGATGAACACTGAAGCTTTCTTT.

This clonotype was counted between two and nine times. The chain has TRBV12-3 or TRBV12-4 and TRBJ2-7, with 7 positions matching TRBD1. V lost 3 bases, J lost 3 bases, and 5 bases stayed unmatched. CDR3 length: 14 residues. CDR3 bases: TGTGCCAGCAGTTTCGGACAGGTTGGCTACGAGCAGTACTTC. Translation gives CASSFGQVGYEQYF.